Sequencing of this T cell receptor beta chain was carried out in a study of CD4 T cells in lung cancer (dated by TCRdb to the late 2010s). Broadly, across the study: To find responses to candidate mutation-encoded neoepitopes, the study screened blood T cells from NSCLC patients and isolated neoantigen-specific CD4+ T-cell clones and TCRs. Treatments received by the patients before blood donation included platinum chemotherapy, and some patients received nivolumab or pembrolizumab. The resected patients had lung adenocarcinoma or squamous cell carcinoma, were aged 60 to 69 at blood donation, and mostly were former smokers. TCRB deep sequencing tracked the frequency of neoantigen-specific clonotypes in tumor resections, non-adjacent lung and cultured T-cell products. Points the paper makes about the study in general: Because IFNgamma-sorted cells included nonspecific IFNgamma producers of unknown purity, the expanded lines ranged from monoclonal to oligoclonal. Some responses derived from blood might reflect in vitro priming of naive T cells or cross-reactivity instead of memory responses to the cancer.

Note on this clone: Its antigen remains unidentified. No qualities accompany the bases; no much larger clone lies one base away.

For about 12 days, PBMCs were stimulated with mutant 27-mer peptides together with IL21, IL7, IL15 and IL2, and afterward were restimulated with peptide-pulsed autologous B cells. After restimulation with peptide-pulsed B cells, live IFNgamma-secreting T cells were sorted by cytokine capture on a FACS Aria2. Sorted cells were expanded for about 14 to 23 days at limiting dilution, about 3 or 10 cells per well, with irradiated allogeneic PBMCs, phytohemagglutinin and IL2. Peripheral blood samples or leukapheresis products were obtained from the patients. Expanded lines were screened for antigen specificity by IFNgamma ELISA against autologous B cells pulsed with mutant peptides. The germline V gene gives CDR1 as SGHTA and CDR2 as FQGNSA. The CDR3 contains 19 residues, cysteine and phenylalanine counted. CDR3 DNA is the only sequence kept; it has 57 bases, read in frame from the first base. Ends trimmed: V by 2 bases, J by 4 bases; bases unmatched to a gene: 19.

The protocol used for the library was the immunoSEQ multiplex PCR assay. Qiagen DNeasy or QIAamp micro DNA kits were used to isolate DNA, and the Adaptive Biotechnology human TCRB sequencing kit was used to sequence TCRB. Sequencing of TCRB libraries was performed on an Illumina MiSeq. Under the source paper's analysis protocol: TCRB sequence data were analyzed using the kit provider's software, and tumor enrichment of clonotype templates was assessed with Fisher's exact test. The source is immuneACCESS, and TCRdb retained only in-frame sequences with V and J called. Part of the clones is not carried over; for the studies checked, unresolved V genes explain less than half of this, and the remainder is unexplained. V and J calls and clone size follow that table, whereas D and trimming were derived from the DNA. This sample's listing comprises around 35 clones.

Recombination joined TRBV7-2 with TRBJ2-7, with TRBD1 identical over 8 junction bases. Sequencing was performed on a CD4+ T cell line or clone grown in culture. This TCR was recovered from a human donor with non-small cell lung cancer. Some clones in this sample may be carry-over from other donors' samples. The CDR3 has the sequence CASSLRSSDPGQGPYEQYF. The sequence in DNA is TGTGCCAGCAGCTTACGTAGTTCGGACCCCGGACAGGGACCGTACGAGCAGTACTTC.